This T cell receptor beta chain comes out of a study of siplizumab effects on memory and regulatory T cells. General observations from the study: Alloreactive sequences from unstimulated CD4+ memory cells fell significantly with siplizumab. It was not possible to assign a naive or memory phenotype to roughly 80-97% of proliferating CD4+ or CD8+ clones. Mean Treg-derived proportions of mappable alloreactive CD4+ clones were less than 75% for siplizumab and about 30% for controls.

This clone was seen only once. What it recognizes is unknown. The germline CDR1 and CDR2 sequences are MDHEN and SYDVKM. V lost 6 bases to trimming and J lost 5 bases, with 13 bases between them. The length of the CDR3 is 13 residues. TCRdb's table, derived via immunoSEQ multiplex PCR, lists solely in-frame clones and lacks some. The repertoire includes 100,000 or so clones, 94% of them detected once, and roughly 0.61% sits in the top ten. The sequence came from a human donor in good health. This chain joins TRBV28 and TRBJ1-2; the D gene is possibly TRBD1 (6 bases). What was sequenced was Tregs sorted from blood. For the CDR3, the DNA is TGTGCCAGCAGGCCCACAGGGTCTTATGGCTACACCTTC. The encoded protein is CASRPTGSYGYTF.